One and the same sample provided the 14 T cell receptor beta chains below, sequenced in a study of T cells in Graves' hyperthyroidism and ophthalmopathy. Amplification of TCR beta CDR3 regions was performed using RNA transcripts as template. In the first-round RT-PCR of the TCR CDR3, the HTBI primer set was used. TCRdb itself ran the multiplex PCR reads through MiXCR, one entry per CDR3 protein. The sample lists around 300,000 distinct CDR3 sequences; roughly an eighth were seen once. Sequencing was carried out using blood. The receptors here all came from a woman aged 40 to 50 with Graves' hyperthyroidism.

The table lists this clonotype with many counts. The chain uses TRBV7-2 and TRBJ2-3; D is possibly TRBD2 (6 bases). CDR1 and CDR2 from the germline V gene are SGHTA and FQGNSA. This CDR3 is built from 14 residues. V lost 3 bases and J lost 2, with 9 bases in between. This CDR3 reads CASSLTSSTDTQYF. The CDR3 region has the DNA TGTGCCAGCAGCTTGACTAGTTCCACAGATACGCAGTATTTT.

This clonotype was counted a few times. The J gene is TRBJ1-6, the V gene TRBV4-1; D is ambiguous. The CDR3 loop spans 15 amino acids. Germline V gene lookup returns CDR1 MGHRA and CDR2 YSYEKL. Trimming stripped 0 bases from V and 4 bases from J, with 7 bases between. The CDR3 region has the DNA TGCGCCAGCAGCCAAGAACAGACTTATAATTCACCCCTCCACTTT. This gives the protein CASSQEQTYNSPLHF.

This clonotype has at least ten counts. The chain has TRBV10-3 and TRBJ2-1; D is possibly TRBD1 or TRBD2 (6 bases each). The length of the CDR3 is 15 residues. Trimming stripped 6 bases from V and 3 bases from J, with 15 bases between. Germline CDR1 reads ENHRY; CDR2 reads SYGVKD. In DNA form, the CDR3 reads TGTGCCATCAGCGAGGGGGGACTCTTCTACAATGAGCAGTTCTTC. Translation: CAISEGGLFYNEQFF.

Many counts were recorded for this clonotype. The CDR3 DNA is TGTGCCAGCAGTGAAAGTCGGACAGGGAACACTGAAGCTTTCTTT. The encoded protein is CASSESRTGNTEAFF. The J gene is TRBJ1-1, the V gene TRBV2, with 7 positions matching TRBD1. Trimming cost V 2 bases and J 1 base; bases outside gene matches: 4. Germline V gene lookup returns CDR1 SNHLY and CDR2 FYNNEI. This CDR3 has 15 residues.

This clonotype has a count of ten or more. J is TRBJ2-7 and V is TRBV12-3 or TRBV12-4, with D unclear. Between the trimmed V and J ends, which lost 1 base and 0 bases, there was a span of 7 bases. The CDR3 has 14 amino acids. The CDR3 nucleotides read TGTGCCAGCAGTTTAGACGGTAGCTCCTACGAGCAGTACTTC. The encoded protein is CASSLDGSSYEQYF.

This clonotype has ten or more counts. The chain joins TRBV28 to TRBJ1-2, with D perhaps TRBD1 (5 bases). CDR1 and CDR2 (germline): MDHEN, SYDVKM. Trimming left V 4 bases short and J 7 bases short, with 13 bases between. The CDR3 is 13 residues long. In DNA, the CDR3 is TGTGCCAGCAGTTCCCCAGGGCGCGGTGGCTACACCTTC. Translating it yields CASSSPGRGGYTF.

J is TRBJ2-6 and V is TRBV6-1, with D unclear. CDR3 length equals 14 residues. Germline V lookup: CDR1 MNHNS, CDR2 SASEGT. The V end was cut by 7 bases, the J end by 0 bases, with 7 bases between. DNA of the CDR3: TGTGCCAGCAAATCAGGCTCTGGGGCCAACGTCCTGACTTTC. Translating gives CASKSGSGANVLTF.

The chain couples TRBV6-9 to TRBJ1-4; TRBD1 aligns across 10 bases. The CDR3 runs 17 residues. Germline V gene data show CDR1 as MNHGY and CDR2 as SVAAGI. The V gene end was trimmed by 1 base and the J gene end by 6 bases; junction bases not matched to a gene: 8. CDR3 DNA sequence: TGTGCCAGCAGTTATTACCGAACCGGGACAGGGGATGAAAAACTGTTTTTT. Residues: CASSYYRTGTGDEKLFF.

This clonotype was found many times. This chain joins TRBV7-2 and TRBJ2-1, with TRBD2 matching 11 bases. CDR1 SGHTA and CDR2 FQGNSA come from the germline V gene. Trimming removed 3 bases from V and 7 bases from J; junction bases left unmatched: 8. The CDR3 consists of 16 residues. The CDR3 DNA sequence: TGTGCCAGCAGCTTCCAGACTAGCGGGATAGGGAATGAGCAGTTCTTC. Its protein product is CASSFQTSGIGNEQFF.

V is TRBV7-3 and J is TRBJ2-7; D perhaps matches TRBD1 (5 bases). This CDR3 has 13 residues. Germline V gene lookup returns CDR1 SGHTA and CDR2 FQGTGA. Trimming removed 5 bases from V and 3 bases from J, with 11 bases in between. In nucleotides, the CDR3 is TGTGCCAGCAGCCAGCACGACAGCTACGAGCAGTACTTC. Its protein product is CASSQHDSYEQYF.

This clonotype was recorded at least ten times. V and J are TRBV11-2 and TRBJ1-1; possible D gene TRBD1, 6 bases. This CDR3 has 14 residues. Looked up from germline, CDR1 is SGHAT and CDR2 is FQNNGV. Trimming took 1 base from V and 6 from J, leaving 12 bases between them. CDR3 DNA sequence: TGTGCCAGCAGCTTAGTGGGGGCTAAAGCTGAAGCTTTCTTT. It is translated as CASSLVGAKAEAFF.

This clonotype was detected many times. V gene TRBV13 combines with J gene TRBJ2-7, with D tentatively TRBD1 or TRBD2 (5 bases each). CDR3 length: 14 residues. Germline assignment: CDR1 PRHDT and CDR2 FYEKMQ (reference sequence). The germline V and J ends were trimmed by 6 bases and 5 bases, with 17 bases remaining between them. Written as DNA, the CDR3 is TGTGCCAGCAGGAGGGCTTGGGACGGCAACGAGCAGTACTTC. Its translation is CASRRAWDGNEQYF.

This clonotype was seen repeatedly, ten times or more. The CDR3 nucleotides are TGTGCCAGCTATATGGCTAGCGAAAACATTCAGTACTTC. Translated, it gives CASYMASENIQYF. The chain links TRBV2 to TRBJ2-4; D might be TRBD2 (6 bases). This CDR3 region has 13 residues. CDR1 SNHLY and CDR2 FYNNEI come from the germline V gene. The germline V and J ends were trimmed by 8 bases and 5 bases, with 13 bases remaining between them.

This clonotype has just a few counts. The chain links TRBV5-1 to TRBJ2-7; D remains ambiguous. This CDR3 has 16 amino acids. Deletions cut 4 bases from V and 7 bases from J, with 24 bases between. CDR1 and CDR2 (germline): SGHRS, YFSETQ. CDR3 amino acids: CASSPESVRTVAEQYF. CDR3 DNA sequence: TGCGCCAGCAGCCCGGAATCGGTTCGTACCGTCGCGGAGCAGTACTTC.